One sample yielded the 7 T cell receptor beta chains listed below, sequenced in a study of T-cell memory formation after mild COVID-19. TCRdb re-analysed the 5' RACE reads in MiXCR, keeping a single row per CDR3 protein. Counted here are approximately 270,000 distinct CDR3 sequences, about 17% occurring once; the ten biggest clones make up roughly 20%. The sample taken for sequencing was PBMCs or a T cell subset sorted from them (not recorded which). The source is a man aged 18 to 35 who had mild COVID-19 (a few samples of this study predate the infection). Cell type and time point are not known.

This clonotype was observed a handful of times. This sequence joins TRBV7-9 and TRBJ2-7; the D gene is possibly TRBD2 (5 bases). The ends were cut back, 4 bases at V and 2 bases at J, with 12 bases in the middle. Germline V CDR1 and CDR2: SEHNR, FQNEAQ (reference sequence). This CDR3 is built from 14 residues. The CDR3 protein is CASSSGKGPYEQYV. The CDR3 DNA reads TGTGCCAGCAGCTCCGGGAAGGGTCCCTACGAGCAGTACGTC.

This clonotype was counted only a few times. The CDR3 is CSARNPALNEKLFF. The CDR3 coding sequence is TGCAGTGCTAGAAACCCGGCCCTTAATGAAAAACTGTTTTTT. The chain uses TRBV20-1 and TRBJ1-4; D gene ambiguous. This CDR3 has 14 amino acids. Trimming cost V 2 bases and J 4 bases, with 11 bases left between them. Per germline, CDR1 DFQATT and CDR2 SNEGSKA (reference sequence).

This clonotype was counted only a few times. CDR3 DNA: TGTGCCAGCAGACCGGGACAGAGTTTCTCCTACGAGCAGTACGTC. Its translation is CASRPGQSFSYEQYV. This sequence joins TRBV6-5 and TRBJ2-7; 7 bases align to TRBD1. The germline V gene has CDR1 MNHEY and CDR2 SVGAGI. The CDR3 spans 15 residues. The J segment lost 0 bases and the V segment lost 6 bases, leaving 8 bases of the junction unmatched.

The chain combines TRBV5-5 with TRBJ2-7, with D perhaps matching TRBD1 or TRBD2 (5 bases each). Germline CDR1 SGHKS, CDR2 YYEKEE (reference sequence). V dropped 7 bases and J dropped 0 bases, with 11 bases sitting between them. The CDR3 has 13 amino acids. The CDR3 here is CASGTVSSYEQYF. CDR3 in DNA: TGTGCCAGCGGGACCGTCAGCTCCTACGAGCAGTACTTC.

The rearrangement uses TRBV4-1 and TRBJ2-5; D gene uncertain. The V and J ends lost 1 base and 2 bases respectively, with 5 bases between them. The length of the CDR3 is 13 residues. CDR1 and CDR2 (germline): MGHRA, YSYEKL. The DNA of the CDR3 is TGCGCCAGCAGCCAAGTAAGACAAGAGACCCAGTACTTC. It encodes CASSQVRQETQYF.

This chain uses TRBV4-1 with TRBJ1-1; D gene ambiguous. The CDR3 is made up of 15 amino acids. V lost 4 bases and J lost 7, with 19 bases in between. Germline V lookup: CDR1 MGHRA, CDR2 YSYEKL. The CDR3 coding sequence is TGCGCCAGCAGCCTCCTCGGGCGGACGCTAAGTGAAGCTTTCTTT. Translation: CASSLLGRTLSEAFF.

This clonotype was counted between two and nine times. The chain has TRBV30 and TRBJ1-1; 7 nucleotides match TRBD1. Trimming took 3 bases from V and 13 from J; bases not matched to a gene: 17. Germline V gene lookup returns CDR1 GTSNPN and CDR2 SVGIG (reference sequence). This CDR3 has 14 amino acids. As DNA, the CDR3 is TGTGCCTGGAGCGGTGGGTTTCCCGACAGGGAGGATTTCTTT. Its protein is CAWSGGFPDREDFF.